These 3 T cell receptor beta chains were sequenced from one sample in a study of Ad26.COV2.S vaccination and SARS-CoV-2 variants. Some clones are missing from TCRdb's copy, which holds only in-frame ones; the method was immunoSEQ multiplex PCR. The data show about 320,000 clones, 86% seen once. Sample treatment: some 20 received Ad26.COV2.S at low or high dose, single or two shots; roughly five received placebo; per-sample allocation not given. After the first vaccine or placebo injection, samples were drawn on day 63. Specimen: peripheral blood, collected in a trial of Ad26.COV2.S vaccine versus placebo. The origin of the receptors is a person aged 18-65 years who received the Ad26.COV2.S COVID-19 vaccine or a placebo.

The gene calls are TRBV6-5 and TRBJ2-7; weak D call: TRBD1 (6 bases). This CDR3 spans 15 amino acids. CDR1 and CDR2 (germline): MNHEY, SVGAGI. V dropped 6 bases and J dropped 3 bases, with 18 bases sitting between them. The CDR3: CASSLWGQVNYEQYF. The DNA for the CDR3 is TGTGCCAGCAGCCTTTGGGGGCAGGTGAACTACGAGCAGTACTTC.

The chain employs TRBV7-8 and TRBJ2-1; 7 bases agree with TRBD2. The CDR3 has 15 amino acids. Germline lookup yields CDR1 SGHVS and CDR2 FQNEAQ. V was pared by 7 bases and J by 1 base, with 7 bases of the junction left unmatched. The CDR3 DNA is TGTGCCAGCATACAGAGCGGGGTGTCCTACAATGAGCAGTTCTTC. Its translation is CASIQSGVSYNEQFF.

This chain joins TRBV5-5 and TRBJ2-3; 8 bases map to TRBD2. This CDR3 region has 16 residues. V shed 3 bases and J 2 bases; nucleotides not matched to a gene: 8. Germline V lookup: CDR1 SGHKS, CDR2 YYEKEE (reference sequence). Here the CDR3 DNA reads TGTGCCAGCAGCTCAATAAGCGGGGGAGACACAGATACGCAGTATTTT. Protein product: CASSSISGGDTDTQYF.